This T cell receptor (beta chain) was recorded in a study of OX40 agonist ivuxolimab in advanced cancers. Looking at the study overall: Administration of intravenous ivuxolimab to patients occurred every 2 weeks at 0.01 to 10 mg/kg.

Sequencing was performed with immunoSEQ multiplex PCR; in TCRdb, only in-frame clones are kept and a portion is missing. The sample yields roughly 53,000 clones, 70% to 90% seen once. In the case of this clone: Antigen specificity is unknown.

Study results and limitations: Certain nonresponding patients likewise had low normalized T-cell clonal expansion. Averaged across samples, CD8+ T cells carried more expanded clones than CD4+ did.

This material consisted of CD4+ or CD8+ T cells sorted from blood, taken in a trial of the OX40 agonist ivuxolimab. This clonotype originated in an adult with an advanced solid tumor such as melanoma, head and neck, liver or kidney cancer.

CDR3 bases: TGTGCCAGCAGCTTAGCTTTGACAGGGGAGGACGAGCAGTACTTC. Translation: CASSLALTGEDEQYF. J is TRBJ2-7 and V is TRBV7-2; 8 bases align to TRBD1. Germline lookup yields CDR1 SGHTA and CDR2 FQGNSA. V lost 0 bases to trimming and J lost 5 bases; unmatched junction nucleotides: 6. The CDR3 length is 15 residues. Full variable domain (remainder filled in from reference TRBV7-2 and TRBJ2-7): GAGVSQSPSNKVTEKGKDVELRCDPISGHTALYWYRQSLGQGLEFLIYFQGNSAPDKSGLPSDRFSAERTGGSVSTLTIQRTQQEDSAVYLCASSLALTGEDEQYFGPGTRLTVT.